This entry lists 7 T cell receptor beta chains sequenced from one sample in a study of T cell changes during pregnancy in multiple sclerosis. Clones were read by immunoSEQ multiplex PCR, and TCRdb kept only the in-frame ones, dropping some. The sample shows around 62,000 clones, nearly 90% of them seen only once. This material consisted of peripheral blood, taken in the first trimester of pregnancy. The source of these receptors is a female donor with multiple sclerosis, enrolled in a pregnancy study.

The rearrangement links TRBV4-2 to TRBJ2-7; 10 bases agree with TRBD1. V trimming: 4 bases; J trimming: 9 bases; junction bases outside the gene matches: 15. The CDR3 has 16 residues. Germline V CDR1 and CDR2: LGHNA, YNFKEQ. The CDR3 is CASSRSSGTGAPGQYF. The CDR3, as DNA: TGTGCCAGCAGCCGAAGCTCCGGGACAGGGGCCCCAGGGCAGTACTTC.

This chain links TRBV30 with TRBJ1-1; possibly TRBD1 for D (5 bases). The germline gives CDR1 GTSNPN, CDR2 SVGIG (reference sequence). The CDR3 sequence is 13 residues long. Trimming shortened V by 8 bases and J by 8 bases, and 21 bases separated the two germline ends. Written as DNA, the CDR3 is TGTGCCCAAAATCGACAGCGCGCGGGGGAAGCTTTCTTT. It translates to CAQNRQRAGEAFF.

The chain recombines TRBV5-6 with TRBJ1-6; TRBD1 matches at 7 bases. Germline assignment: CDR1 SGHDT and CDR2 YYEEEE. V lost 2 bases and J lost 0; bases outside the gene matches: 5. The CDR3 sequence is 17 residues long. The CDR3 DNA sequence: TGTGCCAGCAGCTTCGGACAGGCCGGCTCCTATAATTCACCCCTCCACTTT. Protein sequence: CASSFGQAGSYNSPLHF.

As DNA, the CDR3 is TGTGCCAGCAGCCCCCGCCAGGCCTCTGGAAACACCATATATTTT. This gives the protein CASSPRQASGNTIYF. The chain employs TRBV9 and TRBJ1-3; D is unclear. With 4 bases removed from V and 0 bases from J, the gap between germline ends came to 11 bases. The CDR3 spans 15 residues. Germline values: CDR1 SGDLS, CDR2 YYNGEE.

V usage is TRBV5-5 and J usage is TRBJ1-5; D is undetermined. V was pared by 0 bases and J by 5 bases, with 9 bases between. CDR3 size: 14 residues. From germline, CDR1 is SGHKS and CDR2 YYEKEE (reference sequence). This chain's CDR3 is CASSLGGFDQPQHF. Written as DNA, the CDR3 is TGTGCCAGCAGCTTGGGAGGGTTTGATCAGCCCCAGCATTTT.

The V call is TRBV9, the J call TRBJ2-3; 14 positions match TRBD2. Per the germline V gene, CDR1 is SGDLS and CDR2 is YYNGEE. The CDR3 contains 16 residues. Germline trimming cut 4 bases from V and 5 bases from J; bases unmatched to any gene: 6. The chain's CDR3 is CASSPRTSGGLDTQYF. CDR3 in DNA: TGTGCCAGCAGCCCCAGGACTAGCGGGGGGTTAGATACGCAGTATTTT.

The chain combines TRBV7-2 with TRBJ2-3, with a tentative D call TRBD1 (5 bases). The CDR3 totals 16 residues. CDR1 and CDR2 from the germline V gene are SGHTA and FQGNSA. V lost 1 base and J lost 7, with 18 bases in between. The CDR3 loop is CASSLVFGHRSNTQYF. Written as DNA, the CDR3 is TGTGCCAGCAGCTTAGTTTTTGGACACAGATCTAATACGCAGTATTTT. Supplemented by reference TRBV7-2 and TRBJ2-3, the full variable domain reads GAGVSQSPSNKVTEKGKDVELRCDPISGHTALYWYRQSLGQGLEFLIYFQGNSAPDKSGLPSDRFSAERTGGSVSTLTIQRTQQEDSAVYLCASSLVFGHRSNTQYFGPGTRLTVL.